This TCR beta chain came from a study of T cell clones after liver transplantation. The table came from immunoSEQ multiplex PCR; TCRdb's copy has only in-frame clones and leaves some out. The data contain tens of thousands of clones, around nine tenths of them singletons. V was pared by 5 bases and J by 5 bases, with 9 bases of the junction left unmatched. The CDR3 totals 16 residues. Germline loops: CDR1 SEHNR, CDR2 FQNEAQ (reference sequence). The sequence derives from a human donor who received a liver transplant. Sequenced material: CD4+ T cells from blood, taken before liver transplant. This chain uses TRBV7-9 with TRBJ2-2, with 9 bases matching TRBD1. CDR3 nucleotide sequence: TGTGCCAGCAGCCCCCGGGACAGGGCTATTACCGGGGAGCTGTTTTTT. This encodes CASSPRDRAITGELFF.